A selection of T cell receptor beta chains follows, all from one sample in a study of blood T cell repertoires in COVID-19. Libraries were prepared by immunoSEQ multiplex PCR; TCRdb keeps only in-frame clonotypes and omits some of them. The sample lists a few hundred thousand clones, roughly 80% occurring once. The sequenced sample was peripheral blood. All receptors come from a human donor in a cohort sampled during active COVID-19. Each CDR3 is given with its conserved first and last residue. The D gene is left open where the match is weak. Where a row states a size, it is once, few, many or the class of an expanded clone; other rows omit it.

j_call	v_call	d_call	clone_size	cdr3_aa	cdr3_nt
TRBJ2-5	TRBV19	-	-	CASSLEGGSIQTQYF	TGTGCCAGTAGTCTAGAGGGGGGGAGCATACAGACCCAGTACTTC
TRBJ1-1	TRBV3-1/TRBV3-2	-	-	CASSQEQYTEAFF	TGTGCCAGCAGCCAAGAACAGTACACTGAAGCTTTCTTT
TRBJ2-7	TRBV6-4	TRBD2	-	CASSGGRQPYEQYF	TGTGCCAGCAGCGGGGGGAGGCAGCCTTACGAGCAGTACTTC
TRBJ2-5	TRBV6-6	TRBD1	-	CASSLRQGTQETQYF	TGTGCCAGCAGTTTGCGACAGGGTACACAAGAGACCCAGTACTTC
TRBJ1-5	TRBV4-3	-	-	CASSSRDSNQPQHF	TGCGCCAGCAGCTCCCGGGATAGCAATCAGCCCCAGCATTTT
TRBJ2-1	TRBV30	-	-	CAWSRGKLEQFF	TGTGCCTGGAGTCGGGGGAAGCTTGAGCAGTTCTTC
TRBJ2-5	TRBV27	-	-	CASSPDGGGIQETQYF	TGTGCCAGCAGTCCCGATGGCGGGGGCATTCAAGAGACCCAGTACTTC
TRBJ2-7	TRBV11-1	TRBD2	-	CASSPRLAGSYEQYF	TGTGCCAGCAGCCCAAGACTAGCCGGCTCCTACGAGCAGTACTTC
TRBJ2-7	TRBV12-2	-	-	CASRPPSLLHEQYF	TGTGCAAGTCGCCCCCCCTCGCTACTACACGAGCAGTACTTC
TRBJ1-5	TRBV7-9	TRBD1	-	CASSLETGVSQPQHF	TGTGCCAGCAGCTTAGAGACAGGGGTGAGTCAGCCCCAGCATTTT
TRBJ1-5	TRBV28	-	-	CASSSRDQPQHF	TGTGCCAGCAGTTCGAGGGATCAGCCCCAGCATTTT
TRBJ2-5	TRBV6-1	TRBD2	-	CASSEEVLAGGWQETQYF	TGTGCCAGCAGTGAAGAAGTACTAGCGGGAGGATGGCAAGAGACCCAGTACTTC
TRBJ2-6	TRBV3-1/TRBV3-2	-	-	CASSPSPGSGRSSGANVLTF	TGTGCCAGCAGCCCCTCCCCGGGGAGCGGTAGGAGCTCTGGGGCCAACGTCCTGACTTTC
TRBJ2-3	TRBV5-4	-	-	CASSGGRGLDTQYF	TGTGCCAGCAGCGGTGGACGGGGTCTGGATACGCAGTATTTT
TRBJ2-3	TRBV9	TRBD2	-	CASSVLSGRSTDTQYF	TGTGCCAGCAGCGTACTTAGCGGGAGGAGCACAGATACGCAGTATTTT
TRBJ2-3	TRBV5-4	-	-	CASSLEGGGPDTQYF	TGTGCCAGCAGCTTAGAGGGGGGAGGGCCGGATACGCAGTATTTT
TRBJ2-3	TRBV19	TRBD1	-	CASSRDRVPLITDTQYF	TGTGCCAGTAGCCGGGACAGGGTTCCCCTGATCACAGATACGCAGTATTTT
TRBJ1-2	TRBV2	-	-	CASSIQGRRLNYGYTF	TGTGCCAGCAGTATCCAGGGGCGTCGATTAAACTATGGCTACACCTTC
TRBJ1-6	TRBV4-3	TRBD1	-	CASSQEYNRGYSPLHF	TGCGCCAGCAGCCAAGAGTATAACAGGGGGTATTCACCCCTCCACTTT
TRBJ1-1	TRBV5-1	TRBD1	-	CASSWAPDRGGTEAFF	TGCGCCAGCAGCTGGGCCCCGGACAGGGGAGGGACTGAAGCTTTCTTT
TRBJ1-1	TRBV5-4	-	-	CASSLRRGTRFHEAFF	TGTGCCAGCAGCTTGCGCAGGGGAACTAGGTTCCATGAAGCTTTCTTT
TRBJ2-1	TRBV11-2	TRBD2	-	CASSRLAGVGEQFF	TGTGCCAGCAGCCGACTAGCGGGAGTTGGTGAGCAGTTCTTC
TRBJ1-2	TRBV3-1/TRBV3-2	TRBD1	-	CASSLQGGGGYTF	TGTGCCAGCAGCCTACAGGGGGGCGGCGGCTACACCTTC
TRBJ1-1	TRBV27	TRBD1	-	CASSPHRGTNTEAFF	TGTGCCAGCAGTCCCCACAGGGGTACGAACACTGAAGCTTTCTTT
TRBJ2-3	TRBV18	-	-	CASSPLYLSEGEGTDTQYF	TGTGCCAGCTCACCACTGTATCTCAGTGAGGGAGAGGGAACAGATACGCAGTATTTT
TRBJ2-7	TRBV7-2	TRBD2	once	CASSGVAGAYEQYF	TGTGCCAGCAGCGGGGTAGCGGGAGCCTACGAGCAGTACTTC